The next 9 T cell receptor beta chains were all read from a single sample in a study of CD8 T cells in Susac syndrome (dated 2019 in TCRdb). Libraries were prepared through the immunoSEQ multiplex PCR assay. RNA was extracted using the RNeasy kit, and roughly 0.45 to 1 ug of the RNA was reverse transcribed with random hexamers. In TCRdb, the public reads were trimmed at Q25 with fastp and aligned with MiXCR, with productive beta chains retained. Rows are combined by CDR3 protein, so each entry shows the most common genes and DNA. Recorded for this sample are roughly 70,000 distinct CDR3 sequences; 95% to 96% of them occurred a single time. The ten largest clonotypes hold 0.095% to 0.12% of the sample. Sequencing was carried out using CD4+ T cells from PBMCs. Receptors were obtained from a human donor with multiple sclerosis.

A single count supports this clonotype. The chain links TRBV2 to TRBJ1-5; D is uncertain. CDR3 length equals 15 residues. V lost 8 bases and J lost 1, with 15 bases in between. Germline loops: CDR1 SNHLY, CDR2 FYNNEI. This chain's CDR3 is CASSLLRGSNQPQHF. The CDR3 DNA follows: TGTGCCAGCTCCCTTCTACGGGGAAGCAATCAGCCCCAGCATTTT.

The chain employs TRBV13 and TRBJ2-3; TRBD2 is a possible D gene (6 bases). The CDR3 extends over 15 amino acids. V gave up 4 bases and J gave up 1 base, with 12 bases separating them. Germline loops: CDR1 PRHDT, CDR2 FYEKMQ (reference sequence). The CDR3 loop reads CASSSGRSRTDTQYF. DNA for the CDR3: TGTGCCAGCAGCTCGGGGAGGAGTCGCACAGATACGCAGTATTTT.

J is TRBJ2-5 and V is TRBV27; D is perhaps TRBD1 or TRBD2 (5 bases each). The CDR3 has 16 residues. Trimming took off 4 bases at V and 2 bases at J, with 17 bases between the two ends. CDR1 is MNHEY, CDR2 SMNVEV, per germline (reference sequence). This CDR3 reads CASSWYGGTPQETQYF. CDR3 nucleotides: TGTGCCAGCAGTTGGTACGGTGGGACCCCTCAAGAGACCCAGTACTTC.

The V call is TRBV3-1, the J call TRBJ2-7, with D perhaps assigned TRBD1 or TRBD2 (5 bases each). The V end was cut by 4 bases, the J end by 6 bases, with 16 bases between. Germline CDR1 reads LGHDT; CDR2 reads YNNKEL (reference sequence). This CDR3 is built from 14 residues. The CDR3 bases are TGTGCCAGCAGCCGGACTGGGCAGGGCGGCGAGCAGTACTTC. This encodes CASSRTGQGGEQYF.

The chain recombines TRBV6-2 or TRBV6-3 with TRBJ1-5, with D perhaps TRBD1 (5 bases). This CDR3 has 12 residues. Germline V gene lookup returns CDR1 MNHEY and CDR2 SVGEGT. V lost 6 bases, J lost 9 bases, and 12 bases lay in between. This CDR3 reads CASRGLMGPQHF. The CDR3 nucleotides read TGTGCCAGCAGGGGACTCATGGGGCCCCAGCATTTT.

The DNA of the CDR3 is TGCAGTGCTAGAGATCAGGGCCCGGGCGGCGCCTACAATGAGCAGTTCTTC. This gives the protein CSARDQGPGGAYNEQFF. This rearrangement joins TRBV20-1 to TRBJ2-1; tentatively, D is TRBD1 (5 bases). Trimming pared 0 bases from V and 2 bases from J, leaving 17 bases between. Germline V gene data show CDR1 as DFQATT and CDR2 as SNEGSKA (reference sequence). This CDR3 comprises 17 residues.

J is TRBJ2-2 and V is TRBV9, with 13 nucleotides matching TRBD2. Germline CDR1 is SGDLS and CDR2 is YYNGEE. The CDR3 has 16 residues. The J segment lost 4 bases and the V segment lost 3 bases, leaving 3 bases of the junction unmatched. Written as DNA, the CDR3 is TGTGCCAGCAGCGGACTAGCGGGGGGCGGCACCGGGGAGCTGTTTTTT. Translated, it gives CASSGLAGGGTGELFF.

V and J are TRBV20-1 and TRBJ1-6; D might be TRBD1 (6 bases). V was cut by 5 bases and J by 7 bases, with 15 bases left in between. This CDR3 is built from 14 residues. Germline V gives CDR1 DFQATT, CDR2 SNEGSKA (reference sequence). Written as DNA, the CDR3 is TGCAGTGCTCCCCGCCCGACAGGCAATTCACCCCTCCACTTT. Residues: CSAPRPTGNSPLHF.

This clonotype was found once. The rearrangement joins TRBV5-1 to TRBJ2-2; no definite D call. This CDR3 spans 16 amino acids. V lost 1 base, J lost 3 bases, and 13 bases lay in between. Germline lookup yields CDR1 SGHRS and CDR2 YFSETQ. This CDR3 is CASSLTGFPDTGELFF. In nucleotides, the CDR3 is TGCGCCAGCAGCTTGACCGGGTTTCCCGACACCGGGGAGCTGTTTTTT.